This T cell receptor beta chain is from a study of tissue T cells after allogeneic stem cell transplantation. From germline, CDR1 is GKSSPN and CDR2 SITVG. The V and J ends lost 4 bases and 0 bases respectively, with 13 bases between them. The CDR3 covers 14 residues. This table comes from immunoSEQ multiplex PCR, and its TCRdb copy is limited to in-frame clones, with some not included. The sample holds some 7,800 clones, around 62% seen once. For this clone: The gene symbols are mouse symbols. The CDR3 is cut off 1 residue early in the read; its end comes from the germline J gene.

The chain is built from TRBV31 and TRBJ2-7; D is perhaps TRBD2 (7 bases). The sequence was obtained from a female BALB/c mouse in good health. Strain MHC haplotype: H2-d. The sequenced sample consisted of blood. The part of the CDR3 DNA that was read is TGTGCCTGGATGGAGGGGGGCCTCTCCTATGAACAGTAC. The encoded protein is CAWMEGGLSYEQY. The full CDR3 sequence reads CAWMEGGLSYEQYF. Filled out from reference TRBV31 and TRBJ2-7, the complete variable domain reads AQTIHQWPVAEIKAVGSPLSLGCTIKGKSSPNLYWYWQATGGTLQQLFYSITVGQVESVVQLNLSASRPKDDQFILSTEKLLLSHSGFYLCAWMEGGLSYEQYFGPGTRLTVL.